This TCR beta chain originates from a study of post-analysis software for immune sequencing data. The wider study: The disease courses covered relapsing-remitting, secondary progressive and progressive-relapsing multiple sclerosis. Study outcomes and limitations: Patients had higher frequencies than controls of five or six TRBV segments, including TRBV5-6, TRBV5-1 and TRBV20-1. People with multiple sclerosis had a significantly lower normalized Chao1 diversity than controls did. Samples made in the same batch grouped tightly together by F measure.

The CDR3 consists of 14 residues. Trimming cost V 6 bases and J 3 bases, with 12 bases left between them. Germline V gives CDR1 MNHEY, CDR2 SVGEGT. This clonotype was counted between two and nine times. The antigen is not known. TCR beta cDNA libraries had unique molecular identifiers. TCRdb passed the PCR reads through MiXCR, listing each CDR3 protein once. In the table there are 750,000 to 950,000 distinct CDR3 sequences, 35% to 55% of which are singletons. The clonotype was recovered from a girl between 10 and 17 years old with multiple sclerosis. Sequenced material: blood. The V call is TRBV6-2 or TRBV6-3, the J call TRBJ1-5; D remains unclear. In DNA, the CDR3 is TGTGCCAGCAGCCAGGCCGGATACAATCAGCCCCAGCATTTT. Translation gives CASSQAGYNQPQHF.